This is a list of T cell receptor beta chains from one sample in a study of a mutant IDH1 vaccine in newly diagnosed glioma. Antigens for these TCRs are unknown. TCRdb's copy holds only in-frame clones and misses some; the assay was immunoSEQ multiplex PCR. The table records 70,000 to 95,000 clones, around 83% of them present only once. This sample comprised PBMCs, obtained from a glioma patient whose treatment included an IDH1 peptide vaccine. The origin of the receptors is a woman aged 45-60 years with glioma. Both conserved end residues are trimmed from each CDR3. Clone size is not always given. Where it is, it says once, few, many or a class for expanded clones.

>TRBV19|NA|TRBJ1-3
ASSIDLESFSGNTIY
>TRBV5-1|NA|TRBJ2-7
ASSFTESSYEQY
>TRBV6-6|once|TRBJ1-1
ASSYGPTEAF
>TRBV9|NA|TRBJ2-7
ASSVEDTYEQY
>TRBV6-5|NA|TRBJ2-7
ASRDSGRASYEQY
>TRBV28|NA|TRBJ2-7
ASSSGLAGFHEQY
>TRBV28|NA|TRBJ2-6
ASRTSSGANVLT
>TRBV2|NA|TRBJ1-5
ASSVGQGSNQPQH
>TRBV5-1|NA|TRBJ1-1
ASSFRVGTEAF
>TRBV7-9|NA|TRBJ1-2
ASSFARGPENSPRYT
>TRBV4-2|few|TRBJ1-1
ASSQDRTGNTEAF
>TRBV12-5|once|TRBJ2-7
ASGLGQGAGEQY
>TRBV27|NA|TRBJ1-1
ASSPRAGRPEAF
>TRBV30|NA|TRBJ1-4
AWSVSEKLF
>TRBV27|NA|TRBJ1-4
ASTASGQGGFPNEKLF
>TRBV28|NA|TRBJ2-3
ASSFISGRATDTQY
>TRBV7-9|once|TRBJ2-7
ASSQTGSYEQY
>TRBV7-9|NA|TRBJ1-1
ASSLEKQGNTEAL
>TRBV5-1|few|TRBJ1-2
ASSLAPGVGYGYT
>TRBV27|few|TRBJ1-4
ASSARRGANEKLF
>TRBV11-2|NA|TRBJ2-7
ASSFYNEQY
>TRBV6-5|NA|TRBJ2-7
ASSHGGPIHEQY
>TRBV5-1|NA|TRBJ2-7
ASSPIPPGQPPYEQY
>TRBV10-3|NA|TRBJ2-2
AITDMNTGELF
>TRBV9|NA|TRBJ2-7
ASSRGLIYEQY
>TRBV9|NA|TRBJ2-1
ASSVTGSTSAYNEQF
>TRBV10-1|once|TRBJ2-1
ASTPRLAGISYNEQF
>TRBV6-4|NA|TRBJ2-1
ASSVSSGRGFNEQF
>TRBV28|NA|TRBJ1-2
ASTHGTGRNYGYT
>TRBV13|NA|TRBJ1-1
ASSLRGRGTEAF
>TRBV9|once|TRBJ1-2
ASSEDSFTNYGYT
>TRBV9|NA|TRBJ1-2
ASSDYSDWQRATT
>TRBV10-3|NA|TRBJ1-5
AIRGQGSGNQPQH
>TRBV6-1|few|TRBJ1-2
ASNGYT
>TRBV9|NA|TRBJ2-1
ASSLGLAGRGENEQF
>TRBV4-1|few|TRBJ2-1
ASHRPGGNEQF
>TRBV11-2|NA|TRBJ2-7
ASSLGLGPSYHQY
>TRBV7-3|NA|TRBJ2-2
ASSLAGANTGELF
>TRBV7-9|NA|TRBJ2-7
ASSSDRPYEQY
>TRBV5-1|NA|TRBJ2-1
ASSQREGKYNEQF
>TRBV6-1|few|TRBJ2-7
ASSEGDSSYEQY
>TRBV7-2|NA|TRBJ2-7
ASTSEWEGVYEQY